Listed below are T cell receptor beta chains from one sample, sequenced in a study of T cell changes during pregnancy in multiple sclerosis. Sequenced by immunoSEQ multiplex PCR; TCRdb stores in-frame clones only, minus some. The repertoire holds tens of thousands of clones, with roughly 91% as singletons. Sequenced here: CD4+ T cells from peripheral blood mononuclear cells, sampled in the second trimester of pregnancy. The source is a female donor with multiple sclerosis, enrolled in a pregnancy study. Each CDR3 is given without its conserved first and last residue. The order of the fields is D gene, J gene, V gene, CDR3 length, CDR3 protein. D genes are given only for firm matches.

NA | TRBJ1-1 | TRBV2 | 13 | ASMDPRGLLTEAF
NA | TRBJ1-2 | TRBV30 | 14 | AWSPKGSGSFYGYT
TRBD2 | TRBJ2-7 | TRBV7-9 | 12 | ASSPGTSGYEQY
TRBD1 | TRBJ1-3 | TRBV5-1 | 12 | ASSSRDRGNTIY
NA | TRBJ2-7 | TRBV6-6 | 12 | ASSPSGQIYEQY
NA | TRBJ2-2 | TRBV6-1 | 11 | ASSDAGTGELF
NA | TRBJ1-5 | TRBV27 | 14 | ASSLWGQGRESAQH
TRBD1 | TRBJ2-2 | TRBV9 | 13 | ASSQGQGGTGELF
NA | TRBJ1-4 | TRBV5-1 | 12 | ASSLGQVDEKLF
TRBD2 | TRBJ2-7 | TRBV18 | 12 | ASSLAGAVNEQY
NA | TRBJ1-1 | TRBV7-6 | 11 | ASSSTSAGNAF
NA | TRBJ1-5 | TRBV2 | 13 | ASSAGAASNQPQH
TRBD1 | TRBJ2-3 | TRBV5-4 | 13 | ASSPPTGTADTQY
TRBD1 | TRBJ1-4 | TRBV7-9 | 15 | ASSSKRGQRANEKLF
TRBD1 | TRBJ1-1 | TRBV7-9 | 11 | ASSFAQGGEAF
NA | TRBJ1-2 | TRBV7-9 | 12 | ASSLVSELYGYT
TRBD2 | TRBJ2-1 | TRBV4-3 | 15 | ASSQDRASGNYNEQF
TRBD1 | TRBJ1-5 | TRBV6-1 | 11 | ASSAGQLQPQH
NA | TRBJ2-6 | TRBV27 | 13 | ASTQRISGANVLT
NA | TRBJ2-7 | TRBV5-5 | 12 | ASGEGRSTGEQY
TRBD2 | TRBJ2-3 | TRBV2 | 15 | ASSPGTSGRATDTQY
TRBD1 | TRBJ1-4 | TRBV7-9 | 14 | ASSLRGGTGYEKLF
NA | TRBJ2-7 | TRBV18 | 11 | ASSPAGDHEQY
TRBD1 | TRBJ1-4 | TRBV6-5 | 13 | ASSTDRGGNEKLF
NA | TRBJ1-1 | TRBV5-6 | 12 | ASSWGHRNTEAF
TRBD1 | TRBJ1-5 | TRBV6-1 | 13 | ASRGQGAINQPQH
NA | TRBJ2-1 | TRBV10-3 | 13 | AISNPRGIYNEQF